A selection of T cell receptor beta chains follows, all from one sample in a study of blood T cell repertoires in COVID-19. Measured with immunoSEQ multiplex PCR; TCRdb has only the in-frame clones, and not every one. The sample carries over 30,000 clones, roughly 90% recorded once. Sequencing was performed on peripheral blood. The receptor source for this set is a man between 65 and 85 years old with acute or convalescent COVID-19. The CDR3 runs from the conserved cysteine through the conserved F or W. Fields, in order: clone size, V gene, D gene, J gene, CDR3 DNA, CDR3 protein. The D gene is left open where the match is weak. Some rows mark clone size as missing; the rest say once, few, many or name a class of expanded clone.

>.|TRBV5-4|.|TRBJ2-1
TGTGCCAGCAGCTTGGATCCGAGCTCCTACAATGAGCAGTTCTTC
CASSLDPSSYNEQFF
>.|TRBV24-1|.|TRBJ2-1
TGTGCCACCAGTGAGGCCCGCGAGCAGTTCTTC
CATSEAREQFF
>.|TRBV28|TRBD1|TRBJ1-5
TGTGCCAGCAAACGGGGGATCGGACAGGGCCGCAATCAGCCCCAGCATTTT
CASKRGIGQGRNQPQHF
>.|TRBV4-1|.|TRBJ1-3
TGCGCCAGCAGCTTAGTTTTCTCGACAGATGCTAACACCATATATTTT
CASSLVFSTDANTIYF
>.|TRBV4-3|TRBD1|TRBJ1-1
TGCGCCAGCAGCCAAGAAGGGTGGGCAGGGGGGAACACTGAAGCTTTCTTT
CASSQEGWAGGNTEAFF
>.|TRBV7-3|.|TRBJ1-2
TGTGCCAGCAGCAATCGGGGGGTGACAGAAGGAAAGGGTGGCTACACCTTC
CASSNRGVTEGKGGYTF
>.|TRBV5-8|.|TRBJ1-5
TGTGCCAGCAGCGTCGAGCCGGGATCCAATCAGCCCCAGCATTTT
CASSVEPGSNQPQHF
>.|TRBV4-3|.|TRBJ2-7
TGCGCCAGCAGCCGAGGGAACTCCTACGAGCAGTACTTC
CASSRGNSYEQYF
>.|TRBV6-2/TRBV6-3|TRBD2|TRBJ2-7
TGTGCCAGCAGTCTTAAGACTAGCGGGAAGTCCCACGAGCAGTACTTC
CASSLKTSGKSHEQYF
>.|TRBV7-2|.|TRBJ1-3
TGTGCCAGCAGCTTAACGGCAGGGGCGGACCGAAACACCATATATTTT
CASSLTAGADRNTIYF
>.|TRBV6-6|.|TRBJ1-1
TGTGCCAGCAACAAGGGGGAAGATGAAGCTTTCTTT
CASNKGEDEAFF
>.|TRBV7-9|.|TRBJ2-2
TGTGCCAGCAGCTTAGCTCGGGGGGCGGCGGACACCGGGGAGCTGTTTTTT
CASSLARGAADTGELFF
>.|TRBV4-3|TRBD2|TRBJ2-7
TGCGCCAGCAGCCCCCGGCGGGAGGGCTACGAGCAGTACTTC
CASSPRREGYEQYF
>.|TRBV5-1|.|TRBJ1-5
TGCGCCAGCAGCCAGCAGGGAGGGGATCAGCCCCAGCATTTT
CASSQQGGDQPQHF
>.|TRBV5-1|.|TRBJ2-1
TGCGCCAGCAGCTGGACACGAAACAATGAGCAGTTCTTC
CASSWTRNNEQFF
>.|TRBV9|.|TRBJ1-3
TGTGCCAGCAGCTCCCAGGACAGCCGCTCTGGAAACACCATATATTTT
CASSSQDSRSGNTIYF
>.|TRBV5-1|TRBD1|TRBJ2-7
TGCGCCAGCAGCTCACAACAGGGGAACGGCGAGCAGTACTTC
CASSSQQGNGEQYF
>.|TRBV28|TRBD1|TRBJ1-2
TGTGCCAGCAGTTCCGGACAGGGTATAGATGGCTACACCTTC
CASSSGQGIDGYTF
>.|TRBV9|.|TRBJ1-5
TGTGCCAGCAGCGTAGATTACAGGAATCAGCCCCAGCATTTT
CASSVDYRNQPQHF
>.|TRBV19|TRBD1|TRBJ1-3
TGTGCCAGTAGTATAGCCGCCGACAGGGGAGACACCATATATTTT
CASSIAADRGDTIYF
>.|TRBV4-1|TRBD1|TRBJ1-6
TGCGCCAGCAGCCAAGTAGGGGGACAGGGGTATTCACCCCTCCACTTT
CASSQVGGQGYSPLHF
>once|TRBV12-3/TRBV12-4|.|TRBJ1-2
TGTGCCAGCAGTTCGAGTTCCTATGGCTACACCTTC
CASSSSSYGYTF
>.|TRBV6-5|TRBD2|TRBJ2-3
TGTGCCAGCAGTTACTCGGGCGCCGGGGGGACGCAGTATTTT
CASSYSGAGGTQYF
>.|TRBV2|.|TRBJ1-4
TGTGCCAGCAGTGAACCTTCGGACTCATCAACTAATGAAAAACTGTTTTTT
CASSEPSDSSTNEKLFF
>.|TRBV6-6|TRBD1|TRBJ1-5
TGTGCCAGCAGTTACCCCAAACAGGGGCCCTCTCAGCCCCAGCATTTT
CASSYPKQGPSQPQHF
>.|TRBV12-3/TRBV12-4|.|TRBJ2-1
TGTGCCAGCACCAGGACTGACAATGAGCAGTTCTTC
CASTRTDNEQFF
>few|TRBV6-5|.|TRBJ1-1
TGTGCCAGCAGTAGACGACAGTTGAACACTGAAGCTTTCTTT
CASSRRQLNTEAFF
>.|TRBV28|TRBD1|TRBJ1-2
TGTGCCAGCAGTCTTATCGTACAGGGGAATGACTATGGCTACACCTTC
CASSLIVQGNDYGYTF
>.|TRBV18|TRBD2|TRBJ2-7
TGTGCCAGCTCACCTACGGGGGGGTCCTACGAGCAGTACTTC
CASSPTGGSYEQYF
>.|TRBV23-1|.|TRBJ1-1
TGCGCCAGCATCCGCAGGGAAATGAACACTGAAGCTTTCTTT
CASIRREMNTEAFF
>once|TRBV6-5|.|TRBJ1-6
TGTGCCAGCAGTTCGACAGGCCATTATAATTCACCCCTCCACTTT
CASSSTGHYNSPLHF
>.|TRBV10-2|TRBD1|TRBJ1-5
TGCGCCAGCAGGGGGACAGGGGGCGGGCAGCCCCAGCATTTT
CASRGTGGGQPQHF
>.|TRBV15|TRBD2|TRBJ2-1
TGTGCCACCAGCAGAGATCCTCCGGGACTAGCGAGGTTCGAGGGGGTCTACAATGAGCAGTTCTTC
CATSRDPPGLARFEGVYNEQFF
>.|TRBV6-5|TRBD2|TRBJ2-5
TGTGCCAGCAGGCGGACTAGCGGGTGGGAGACCCAGTACTTC
CASRRTSGWETQYF
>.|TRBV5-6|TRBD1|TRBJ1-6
TGTGCCAGCAGCTGGACCCCGGGACCCCAGGGGGATTCACCCCTCCACTTT
CASSWTPGPQGDSPLHF
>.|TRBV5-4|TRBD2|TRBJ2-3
TGTGCCAGCAGCTTCGGACTAGCGGGAGCCCCAACAGATACGCAGTATTTT
CASSFGLAGAPTDTQYF
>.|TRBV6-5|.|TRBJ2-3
TGTGCCAGCAGCCTCCCTAGCACAGATACGCAGTATTTT
CASSLPSTDTQYF
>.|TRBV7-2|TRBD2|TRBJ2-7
TGTGCCAGCAGCCGGATAGCGGGAGGCTACGAGCAGTACTTC
CASSRIAGGYEQYF